The 8 T cell receptor beta chains below all came from one sample that was sequenced in a study of shared clonotypes between healthy human individuals. Sequencing used immunoSEQ multiplex PCR; TCRdb keeps in-frame clones, though not all of them. The data contain approximately 340,000 clones, less than 85% of them singletons. Sample: memory CD4+ T cells sorted from blood. Subset in this sample: CD45RA-negative fraction. The receptors come from a man aged 25-40 years in good health.

This clone was detected a few times. This chain connects TRBV29-1 to TRBJ2-7, with D possibly called TRBD1 or TRBD2 (5 bases each). This CDR3 has 14 residues. Trimming removed 4 bases from V and 5 bases from J, with 18 bases in between. Looked up from germline, CDR1 is SQVTM and CDR2 is ANQGSEA. DNA of the CDR3: TGCAGCGTTGGCGGGCGAGTTGGGGCCCACGAGCAGTACTTC. Its translation is CSVGGRVGAHEQYF.

The rearrangement links TRBV10-3 to TRBJ2-2, with D uncertain. The germline CDR1 and CDR2 sequences are ENHRY and SYGVKD. V lost 4 bases, J lost 3 bases, and 12 bases lay in between. The CDR3 is made up of 15 amino acids. Here the CDR3 reads CAISGASSDTGELFF. The CDR3 region has the DNA TGTGCCATCAGTGGAGCGAGTTCGGACACCGGGGAGCTGTTTTTT.

The V call is TRBV5-6, the J call TRBJ2-7, with 7 bases identical to TRBD1. The V gene end was trimmed by 4 bases and the J gene end by 0 bases; junction bases not matched to a gene: 7. This CDR3 region has 15 residues. Germline-derived CDR1 and CDR2 are SGHDT and YYEEEE. DNA of the CDR3: TGTGCCAGCAGCCTGTTGGGGACAGTCTCCTACGAGCAGTACTTC. Protein product: CASSLLGTVSYEQYF.

The genes are TRBV2 and TRBJ2-7; TRBD1 is a possible D gene (6 bases). V was shortened by 6 bases and J by 1 base, with 13 bases between the two germline ends. The V gene's germline CDR1 is SNHLY and CDR2 FYNNEI. The CDR3 sequence is 14 residues long. CDR3 loop: CASRRGFQSYEQYF. CDR3 bases: TGTGCCAGCAGAAGGGGGTTTCAGTCCTACGAGCAGTACTTC.

The rearrangement joins TRBV7-9 to TRBJ1-5, with D unresolved. From germline, CDR1 is SEHNR and CDR2 FQNEAQ (reference sequence). The V gene lost 5 bases and the J gene lost 4 bases, with 15 bases spanning the gap. The CDR3 runs 15 residues. CDR3 residues: CASSPLGSQNQPQHF. CDR3 nucleotide sequence: TGTGCCAGCAGCCCATTAGGGTCGCAGAATCAGCCCCAGCATTTT.

V and J are TRBV19 and TRBJ2-5; 9 bases are shared with TRBD2. V trimming: 4 bases; J trimming: 1 base; junction bases outside the gene matches: 4. Germline V CDR1 and CDR2: LNHDA, SQIVND (reference sequence). CDR3 length: 15 residues. The CDR3: CASSRGGLAQETQYF. As DNA, the CDR3 is TGTGCCAGTAGTAGGGGGGGACTAGCCCAAGAGACCCAGTACTTC.

The chain carries TRBV2 and TRBJ2-3; D tentatively fits TRBD1 or TRBD2 (5 bases each). The CDR3 totals 14 residues. CDR1 SNHLY and CDR2 FYNNEI come from the germline V gene. The germline V and J ends were trimmed by 2 bases and 5 bases, with 11 bases remaining between them. CDR3 coding DNA: TGTGCCAGCAGTGAATTTACGAGGGGAGATACGCAGTATTTT. This codes for CASSEFTRGDTQYF.

This clone was detected only a few times. The V and J genes are TRBV5-6 and TRBJ2-3; the D gene is possibly TRBD2 (5 bases). The CDR3 extends over 14 amino acids. V gave up 6 bases and J gave up 4 bases, with 15 bases separating them. Germline lookup yields CDR1 SGHDT and CDR2 YYEEEE. This CDR3 is CASNSPRGPDTQYF. Here the CDR3 DNA reads TGTGCCAGCAACTCCCCGCGCGGGCCAGATACGCAGTATTTT.